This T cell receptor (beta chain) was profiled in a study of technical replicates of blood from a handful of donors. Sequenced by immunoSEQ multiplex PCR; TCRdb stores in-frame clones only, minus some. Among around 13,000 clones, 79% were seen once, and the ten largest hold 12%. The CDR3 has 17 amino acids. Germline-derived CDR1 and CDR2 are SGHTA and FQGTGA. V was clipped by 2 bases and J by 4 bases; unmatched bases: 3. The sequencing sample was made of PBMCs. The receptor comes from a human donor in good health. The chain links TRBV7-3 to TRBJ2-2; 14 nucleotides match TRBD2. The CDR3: CASSLSGLAGATGELFF. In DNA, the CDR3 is TGTGCCAGCAGCTTATCGGGACTAGCGGGAGCCACCGGGGAGCTGTTTTTT.